This T cell receptor beta chain was identified during a study of blood T cells in healthy people across ages. On the study more broadly: Template switching retrieved approximately one barcoded beta molecule for each two T cells. Study-level results: A roughly linear age-dependent decrease characterized TCR beta diversity per million T cells.

The authors ran a second PCR of roughly 6 to 12 cycles using a sample-barcoded 5' primer and a J-beta primer mix. A template-switch adaptor containing 12 random nucleotides labeled each cDNA molecule. One entry per CDR3 protein, called by TCRdb with MiXCR from the 5' RACE reads. The sample holds hundreds of thousands of distinct CDR3 sequences, about 45% seen once. Germline CDR1 and CDR2: SNHLY and FYNNEI. V gave up 2 bases and J gave up 5 bases, with 15 bases separating them. The CDR3 runs to 15 residues. This clonotype has only a few counts. Its specificity is not known. The chain carries TRBV2 and TRBJ2-5, with D uncertain. This sequence originates from an older man in good health. Input material: blood. The CDR3 bases are TGTGCCAGCAGTGAAAATAGTGCAGAGTTGGAGACCCAGTACTTC. Translation: CASSENSAELETQYF.